This T cell receptor beta chain stems from a study of blood T cell repertoires in COVID-19. Across the whole study: There were acute and convalescent COVID-19 samples, and they came from the United States, Italy and Spain. PBMCs, B-cell-depleted T cells, or T cells provided the cDNA or gDNA that made up the material.

Study processing details: Researchers report that nucleated cell counts were estimated from reference gene primer amplification. Sequencing was performed with immunoSEQ multiplex PCR; in TCRdb, only in-frame clones are kept and a portion is missing. Clone size and V and J calls were adopted from that table, with D and trimming inferred from the DNA. The table includes approximately 200,000 clones, around 88% detected once. Germline V gene lookup returns CDR1 WNHNN and CDR2 SYGVQD (reference sequence). The trim removed 6 bases at V and 2 bases at J, leaving 10 bases unmatched. The CDR3 loop spans 15 amino acids.

This TCR was recovered from a man between 18 and 29 years old with active or convalescent COVID-19. Input material: peripheral blood. This rearrangement joins TRBV10-1 to TRBJ2-7; 7 bases align to TRBD1. This CDR3 reads CASRNLQGIPYEQYF. CDR3 DNA: TGCGCCAGCAGGAACCTACAGGGGATCCCCTACGAGCAGTACTTC.